Listed here are 8 T cell receptor beta chains from one sample, sequenced in a study of T cells in narcolepsy. Generated by immunoSEQ multiplex PCR, the TCRdb table keeps only in-frame clones and is missing some. The sample has about 30,000 clones; 82% are singletons. What was sequenced was CD45RA- memory CD4+ T cells from PBMCs. These receptors all come from a human donor with narcolepsy.

CDR3 in amino acids: CASSLWGTNEQYF. The CDR3 DNA follows: TGCGCCAGCAGCCTATGGGGGACCAACGAGCAGTACTTC. This sequence joins TRBV5-1 and TRBJ2-7; possibly TRBD1 or TRBD2 for D (5 bases each). With 4 bases removed from V and 5 bases from J, the gap between germline ends came to 13 bases. In germline, CDR1 is SGHRS, CDR2 YFSETQ. This CDR3 region has 13 residues.

The V call is TRBV11-3, the J call TRBJ2-7; D unclear. Per the germline V gene, CDR1 is SGHNT and CDR2 is YENEEA. With 0 bases removed from V and 2 bases from J, the gap between germline ends came to 5 bases. This CDR3 has 13 residues. The CDR3 coding sequence is TGTGCCAGCAGCTTAGAAGGGACCTACGAGCAGTACTTC. This codes for CASSLEGTYEQYF.

The genes are TRBV27 and TRBJ2-7; no firm D call. V lost 0 bases and J 1 base, leaving 10 bases between the germline ends. The germline V gene has CDR1 MNHEY and CDR2 SMNVEV (reference sequence). CDR3 length: 15 residues. The CDR3, as DNA: TGTGCCAGCAGTTTATCTTTGGGCTTATCCTACGAGCAGTACTTC. Translation: CASSLSLGLSYEQYF.

CDR3 DNA sequence: TGTGCCAGCAGCTTAGGTTCTAGCACAGATACGCAGTATTTT. This codes for CASSLGSSTDTQYF. V and J are TRBV11-2 and TRBJ2-3; D gene ambiguous. Trimming removed 1 base from V and 0 bases from J, with 5 bases in between. This CDR3 spans 14 amino acids. CDR1 is SGHAT and CDR2 is FQNNGV in the germline V gene.

The CDR3 coding sequence is TGCGCCAGCAGCCCAGGGGAGCGGGCCGGAAGGGATGAGCAGTTCTTC. As protein: CASSPGERAGRDEQFF. This chain connects TRBV4-3 to TRBJ2-1; D is perhaps TRBD1 or TRBD2 (6 bases each). Trimming left V 4 bases short and J 8 bases short, with 21 bases between. The CDR3 extends over 16 amino acids. The germline CDR1 and CDR2 sequences are LGHNA and YSLEER.

The chain carries TRBV7-8 and TRBJ2-7; 13 bases map to TRBD2. Trimming cost V 2 bases and J 5 bases; bases outside gene matches: 0. CDR1 and CDR2 from the germline V gene are SGHVS and FQNEAQ. This CDR3 contains 14 residues. For the CDR3, the DNA is TGTGCCAGCAGCTTAACTAGCGGGAGGGACGAGCAGTACTTC. Translating it yields CASSLTSGRDEQYF.

The CDR3 DNA is TGTGCCAGCAGCTGGACTAGCGGGAGCTCCTACGAGCAGTACTTC. Protein sequence: CASSWTSGSSYEQYF. The chain links TRBV11-1 to TRBJ2-7, with 13 positions matching TRBD2. The CDR3 covers 15 residues. The germline gives CDR1 SGHAT, CDR2 FQDESV (reference sequence). V trimming: 4 bases; J trimming: 0 bases; junction bases outside the gene matches: 0.

V usage is TRBV5-4 and J usage is TRBJ2-1; no firm D call. V was clipped by 4 bases and J by 5 bases, with 10 bases between them. The CDR3 length is 13 residues. Germline V lookup: CDR1 SGHNT, CDR2 YYREEE (reference sequence). The CDR3 nucleotides are TGTGCCAGCAGCCTACGACTCGACAATGAGCAGTTCTTC. Translation: CASSLRLDNEQFF.